This T cell receptor beta chain was captured in a study of T cells after yellow fever vaccination. The CDR3 runs to 14 residues. Trimming took 1 base from V and 3 from J, leaving 7 bases between them. The germline V gene has CDR1 LGHDT and CDR2 YNNKEL (reference sequence). Overall study results and limits: The study re-detected most primary-vaccination clones after the booster (approximately 96% CD4, roughly 91% CD8). Although the secondary response was weaker, it peaked faster, at day 5 versus 15.

Comments on this clonotype: The target antigen is unknown.

TCRdb re-derived calls from the 5' RACE reads in MiXCR, one entry per CDR3 protein. Of about 400,000 distinct CDR3 sequences listed, about 6% are singletons. The sample consisted of PBMCs, taken 5 days after the yellow fever booster vaccination. The V call is TRBV3-1, the J call TRBJ1-5; D ambiguous. The source is a man aged 30 to 45 who received the YFV17D yellow fever vaccine. The CDR3 sequence: CASSQGRPNQPQHF. CDR3 sequence (DNA): TGTGCCAGCAGCCAAGGCCGGCCCAATCAGCCCCAGCATTTT.